Listed below are T cell receptor beta chains from one sample, sequenced in a study of OX40 agonist ivuxolimab in advanced cancers. Assay: immunoSEQ multiplex PCR; the TCRdb copy retains only in-frame clones and omits some. The sample carries some 74,000 clones, roughly 87% recorded once. The sample was CD4+ or CD8+ T cells sorted from blood, taken in a trial of the OX40 agonist ivuxolimab. These receptor sequences come from an adult with an advanced solid tumor such as melanoma, head and neck, liver or kidney cancer. CDR3s include the opening cysteine and the closing phenylalanine or tryptophan. A D gene is named only where the DNA matches it firmly. Only part of the rows carry a size: once, few, many, or a class if the clone is expanded.

-,-,TRBV6-5,CASSYSDQHYEQFF
TRBD1,-,TRBV5-1,CASSVDRRSPDTQYF
-,-,TRBV27,CASSLRAGANVLTF
TRBD1,-,TRBV7-7,CASSLDRGAETQYF
-,few,TRBV6-5,CASRRRGFTEAFF
TRBD1,-,TRBV27,CASSRGQQNTEAFF
TRBD1,-,TRBV6-5,CASSPGQVMYGYTF
-,-,TRBV9,CASSRTILQQGGGTDTQYF
-,-,TRBV30,CAWGQPGREKLFF
TRBD2,-,TRBV7-2,CASSLISSGYEQYF
-,few,TRBV7-2,CASSPGPYGYTF
-,few,TRBV7-2,CASSFAGWGYTF
-,-,TRBV7-9,CASSRVDTEAFF
-,-,TRBV18,CASSPPGLAETQYF
TRBD1,-,TRBV28,CASSLAQGDYQPQHF
-,-,TRBV7-9,CASNEIKRTEAFF
-,-,TRBV7-9,CASSFAGTEAFF
TRBD1,-,TRBV18,CASSPGQGVHSPLHF
TRBD2,-,TRBV7-9,CASSPAGGETQYF
-,-,TRBV28,CASTWGGAGDYGYTF
TRBD1,-,TRBV5-6,CASSLNRGDEQYF
-,-,TRBV5-6,CASSSVSSYEQYF
-,-,TRBV7-9,CASSTSYNEKLFF
-,-,TRBV21-1,CASSYPSSNYGYTF
-,once,TRBV7-9,CASSFSGANYGYTF
-,-,TRBV7-2,CASSPASGNTIYF
TRBD2,once,TRBV5-5,CASSSRTSGTNEQFF
-,-,TRBV6-1,CASSYGPLGTEAFF
TRBD1,once,TRBV7-2,CASSPSRTGFHEQYF
TRBD1,-,TRBV18,CASSPMTGFTEAFF
-,once,TRBV21-1,CASSIRTRRDQPQHF